The clone carrying this TCR beta chain was observed a handful of times. Its antigen is not identified. Isolation of PBMCs gave at least 6 million cells per sample. A sample-barcoded 5' primer and a J-beta primer mix were used in a second PCR of roughly 6 to 11 cycles. MiXCR was run by TCRdb on the 5' RACE reads, yielding one entry per CDR3 protein. The top ten hold less than 3.5% of the sample, which has roughly 800,000 distinct CDR3 sequences, 20% to 30% seen once. From germline, CDR1 is SEHNR and CDR2 FQNEAQ (reference sequence). With V trimmed by 5 bases and J by 5 bases, 8 bases remained unmatched. The length of the CDR3 is 15 residues. The sample is drawn from a study of blood T cells in healthy people across ages. Findings and caveats of the study: Across samples, TCR beta diversity tracked strongly with naive T cell percentage.

These sequences were also reported in another study, on T cells of mothers and their children. That work states: When mothers and children were related, their normalized repertoire overlap, which was always slightly higher, did not differ significantly from that of unrelated pairs.

The receptor was isolated from a boy aged 5 to 17 in good health. V usage is TRBV7-9 and J usage is TRBJ1-4; 7 bases match TRBD1. Sequencing was performed on blood. The CDR3 reads CASSALTGKNEKLFF. The CDR3 coding sequence is TGTGCCAGCAGCGCCTTGACAGGGAAGAATGAAAAACTGTTTTTT.